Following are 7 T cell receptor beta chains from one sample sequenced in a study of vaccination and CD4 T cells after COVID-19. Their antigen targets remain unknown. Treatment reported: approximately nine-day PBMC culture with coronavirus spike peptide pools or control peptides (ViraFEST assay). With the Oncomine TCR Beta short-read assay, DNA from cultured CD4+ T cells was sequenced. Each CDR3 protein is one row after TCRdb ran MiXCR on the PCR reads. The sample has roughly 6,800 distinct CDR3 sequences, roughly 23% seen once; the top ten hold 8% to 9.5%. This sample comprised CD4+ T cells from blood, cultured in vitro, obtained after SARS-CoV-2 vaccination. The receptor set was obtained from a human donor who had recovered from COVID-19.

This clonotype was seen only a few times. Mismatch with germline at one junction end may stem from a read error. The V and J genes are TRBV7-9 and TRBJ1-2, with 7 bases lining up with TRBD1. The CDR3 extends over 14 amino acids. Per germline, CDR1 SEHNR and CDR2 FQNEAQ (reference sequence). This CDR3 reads CASSRPGGSYSYTF. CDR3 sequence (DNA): TGTGCCAGCAGCCGGCCAGGGGGTTCCTATAGCTACACCTTC.

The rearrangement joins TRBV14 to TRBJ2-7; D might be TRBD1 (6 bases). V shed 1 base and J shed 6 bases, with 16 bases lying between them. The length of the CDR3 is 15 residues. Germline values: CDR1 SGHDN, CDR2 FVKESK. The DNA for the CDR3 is TGTGCCAGCAGCCAAGTGGGGGCCGAGGGGAGCGAGCAGTACTTC. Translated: CASSQVGAEGSEQYF.

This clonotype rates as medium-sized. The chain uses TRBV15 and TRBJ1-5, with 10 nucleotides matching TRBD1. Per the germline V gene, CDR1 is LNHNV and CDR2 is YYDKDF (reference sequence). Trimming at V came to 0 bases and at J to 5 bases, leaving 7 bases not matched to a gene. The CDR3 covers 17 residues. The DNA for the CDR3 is TGTGCCACCAGCAGAGATTCACCTGGGACAGGGGATCAGCCCCAGCATTTT. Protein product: CATSRDSPGTGDQPQHF.

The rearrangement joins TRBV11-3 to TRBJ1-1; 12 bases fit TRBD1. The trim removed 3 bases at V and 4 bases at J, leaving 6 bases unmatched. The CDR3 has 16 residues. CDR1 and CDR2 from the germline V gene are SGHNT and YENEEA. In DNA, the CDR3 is TGTGCCAGCAGCTTGGGACAGGGGGCGCAGGGCACTGAAGCTTTCTTT. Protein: CASSLGQGAQGTEAFF.

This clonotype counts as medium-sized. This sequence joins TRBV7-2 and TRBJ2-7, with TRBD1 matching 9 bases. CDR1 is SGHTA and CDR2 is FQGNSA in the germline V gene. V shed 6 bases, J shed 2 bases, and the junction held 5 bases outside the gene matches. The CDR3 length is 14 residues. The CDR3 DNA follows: TGTGCCAGCAGTCGTTACAGGGGGCCCTACGAGCAGTACTTC. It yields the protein CASSRYRGPYEQYF. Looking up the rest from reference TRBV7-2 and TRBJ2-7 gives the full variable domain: GAGVSQSPSNKVTEKGKDVELRCDPISGHTALYWYRQSLGQGLEFLIYFQGNSAPDKSGLPSDRFSAERTGGSVSTLTIQRTQQEDSAVYLCASSRYRGPYEQYFGPGTRLTVT.

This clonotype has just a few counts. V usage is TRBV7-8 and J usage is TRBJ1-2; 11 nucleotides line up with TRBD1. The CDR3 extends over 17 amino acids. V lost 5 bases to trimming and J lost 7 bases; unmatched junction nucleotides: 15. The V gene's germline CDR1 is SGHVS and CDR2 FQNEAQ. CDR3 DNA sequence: TGTGCCAGCAGCCCAGGGTCGGGACAGGGGGTAAATTTTGGCTACACCTTC. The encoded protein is CASSPGSGQGVNFGYTF.

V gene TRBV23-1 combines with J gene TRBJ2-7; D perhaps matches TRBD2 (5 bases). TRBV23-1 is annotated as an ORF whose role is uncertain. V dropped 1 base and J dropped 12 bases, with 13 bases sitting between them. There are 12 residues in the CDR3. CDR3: CASSQWATAGYF. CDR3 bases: TGCGCCAGCAGTCAATGGGCCACGGCGGGGTACTTC.